This T cell receptor (beta chain) comes out of a study of blood T cell repertoires in COVID-19. The method was immunoSEQ multiplex PCR; TCRdb's version includes in-frame clones alone and lacks a portion of them. The sample contains approximately 40,000 clones, roughly 89% of which appear only once. The CDR3 runs to 14 residues. Germline V gene data show CDR1 as MDHEN and CDR2 as SYDVKM. Trimming cost V 5 bases and J 2 bases, with 13 bases left between them. The clonotype comes from a human donor in a cohort sampled during active COVID-19. Sequencing was done on a sample of peripheral blood. The chain carries TRBV28 and TRBJ2-7, with a possible D match to TRBD2 (6 bases). In DNA form, the CDR3 reads TGTGCCAGCAGTCCGGGGGTCGGCCCCTACGAGCAGTACTTC. Protein sequence: CASSPGVGPYEQYF.